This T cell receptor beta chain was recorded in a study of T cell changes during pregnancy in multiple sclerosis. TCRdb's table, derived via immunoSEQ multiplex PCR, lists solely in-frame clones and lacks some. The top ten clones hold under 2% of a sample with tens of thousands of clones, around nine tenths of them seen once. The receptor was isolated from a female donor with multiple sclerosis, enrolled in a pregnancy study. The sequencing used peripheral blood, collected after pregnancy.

As DNA, the CDR3 is TGCGCCAGCAGCCAAGGACCGGTCGGGGAGCAGTACTTC. It specifies CASSQGPVGEQYF. The chain has TRBV4-3 and TRBJ2-7; D ambiguous. CDR3 length equals 13 residues. V shed 1 base and J shed 7 bases, with 11 bases lying between them. Germline CDR1 LGHNA, CDR2 YSLEER.